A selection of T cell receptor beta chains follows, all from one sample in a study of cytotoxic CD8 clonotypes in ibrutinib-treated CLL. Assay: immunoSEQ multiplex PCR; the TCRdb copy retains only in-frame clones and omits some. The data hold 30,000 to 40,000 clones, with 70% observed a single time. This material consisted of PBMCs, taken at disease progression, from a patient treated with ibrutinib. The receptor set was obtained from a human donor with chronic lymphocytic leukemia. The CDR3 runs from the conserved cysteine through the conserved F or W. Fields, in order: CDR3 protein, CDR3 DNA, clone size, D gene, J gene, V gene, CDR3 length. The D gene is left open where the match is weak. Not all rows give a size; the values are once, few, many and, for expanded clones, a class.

cdr3_aa: CASASRGTAYSGANVLTF; cdr3_nt: TGTGCCAGTGCCTCCCGGGGGACAGCGTACTCTGGGGCCAACGTCCTGACTTTC; clone_size: .; d_call: .; j_call: TRBJ2-6; v_call: TRBV28; cdr3_length: 18
cdr3_aa: CASSRTVPANVLTF; cdr3_nt: TGCGCCAGCAGTCGGACCGTTCCGGCCAACGTCCTGACTTTC; clone_size: few; d_call: .; j_call: TRBJ2-6; v_call: TRBV5-1; cdr3_length: 14
cdr3_aa: CASSPHLAGGPYNEQFF; cdr3_nt: TGTGCTAGCAGCCCCCACTTAGCGGGGGGACCCTACAATGAGCAGTTCTTC; clone_size: .; d_call: TRBD2; j_call: TRBJ2-1; v_call: TRBV7-7; cdr3_length: 17
cdr3_aa: CASSLRGSYNEQFF; cdr3_nt: TGCGCCAGCAGCTTGAGGGGTTCCTACAATGAGCAGTTCTTC; clone_size: .; d_call: .; j_call: TRBJ2-1; v_call: TRBV5-1; cdr3_length: 14
cdr3_aa: CASSLDTLRGGELFF; cdr3_nt: TGCGCCAGCAGCTTGGATACACTCCGGGGCGGGGAGCTGTTTTTT; clone_size: .; d_call: .; j_call: TRBJ2-2; v_call: TRBV5-1; cdr3_length: 15
cdr3_aa: CASSLAGQDSPLHF; cdr3_nt: TGCGCCAGCAGCTTAGCGGGACAGGATTCACCCCTCCACTTT; clone_size: .; d_call: TRBD1; j_call: TRBJ1-6; v_call: TRBV5-1; cdr3_length: 14
cdr3_aa: CASGAATGELFF; cdr3_nt: TGTGCCAGCGGCGCTGCCACCGGGGAGCTGTTTTTT; clone_size: .; d_call: .; j_call: TRBJ2-2; v_call: TRBV19; cdr3_length: 12
cdr3_aa: CASSSPGADNYGYTF; cdr3_nt: TGTGCCAGCTCGTCTCCAGGGGCCGATAACTATGGCTACACCTTC; clone_size: .; d_call: .; j_call: TRBJ1-2; v_call: TRBV28; cdr3_length: 15
cdr3_aa: CASSLAFPSKLFF; cdr3_nt: TGCGCCAGCAGCTTGGCCTTTCCCTCAAAACTGTTTTTT; clone_size: few; d_call: .; j_call: TRBJ1-4; v_call: TRBV5-1; cdr3_length: 13
cdr3_aa: CASSEDLDRGREQYF; cdr3_nt: TGTGCCAGCAGTGAAGATTTGGACAGGGGGCGCGAGCAGTACTTC; clone_size: few; d_call: TRBD1; j_call: TRBJ2-7; v_call: TRBV6-1; cdr3_length: 15
cdr3_aa: CASTPPGQGNEQYF; cdr3_nt: TGTGCCAGTACCCCACCGGGACAGGGAAACGAGCAGTACTTC; clone_size: .; d_call: TRBD1; j_call: TRBJ2-7; v_call: TRBV19; cdr3_length: 14
cdr3_aa: CASHQRGPYEQYF; cdr3_nt: TGTGCCAGCCACCAGAGGGGCCCCTACGAGCAGTACTTC; clone_size: .; d_call: .; j_call: TRBJ2-7; v_call: TRBV6-5; cdr3_length: 13
cdr3_aa: CATSLAKNIQYF; cdr3_nt: TGTGCCACTTCCCTAGCCAAAAACATTCAGTACTTC; clone_size: .; d_call: .; j_call: TRBJ2-4; v_call: TRBV28; cdr3_length: 12